This T cell receptor (beta chain) was identified during a study of blood T cell repertoires in COVID-19. The wider study: Acute and convalescent COVID-19 specimens originated in the United States, Italy and Spain.

The method was immunoSEQ multiplex PCR; TCRdb's version includes in-frame clones alone and lacks a portion of them. The table includes about 130,000 clones, approximately 81% detected once. This CDR3 has 19 residues. The germline V gene has CDR1 MNHEY and CDR2 SMNVEV (reference sequence). The J segment lost 0 bases and the V segment lost 5 bases, leaving 13 bases of the junction unmatched. This chain joins TRBV27 and TRBJ2-6; TRBD1 aligns across 7 bases. The TCR originated in a woman in her sixties or seventies with active or convalescent COVID-19. The sample was peripheral blood. CDR3: CASSVLTGSVLSGANVLTF. CDR3 sequence (DNA): TGTGCCAGCAGTGTACTGACAGGGTCAGTACTCTCTGGGGCCAACGTCCTGACTTTC.